One and the same sample provided the 14 T cell receptor beta chains below, sequenced in a study of T-cell reconstitution after alpha-beta-depleted transplantation in children. Study results and limitations: Counts and diversity of T cells one year after transplant came mostly from newly produced T cells.

Unique molecular identifiers were incorporated during preparation of the TCRbeta library. TCRdb independently ran MiXCR on the PCR reads; one entry per CDR3 protein. Of some 300,000 distinct CDR3 sequences in the sample, 7.5% to 9% were seen once. Their antigens are not known. This sample comprised peripheral blood, obtained 360 days after TCRalphabeta/CD19-depleted stem cell transplant. All receptors derive from a female patient aged 2 to 10 who had a stem cell transplant for Fanconi anemia, so the T cells may come from the graft donor.

In this sample, this clonotype turned up many times. The rearrangement joins TRBV3-1 to TRBJ2-7, with 7 bases aligning to TRBD1. From germline, CDR1 is LGHDT and CDR2 YNNKEL (reference sequence). J lost 3 bases, V lost 1 base, and 3 bases had no gene match. The length of the CDR3 is 14 residues. CDR3 residues: CASSQGAGGYEQYV. The CDR3 DNA reads as TGTGCCAGCAGCCAAGGCGCAGGGGGCTACGAGCAGTACGTC.

The rearrangement uses TRBV18 and TRBJ1-1, with D perhaps TRBD1 (6 bases). The germline V gene has CDR1 KGHSH and CDR2 LQKENI. V was cut by 3 bases and J by 3 bases, with 14 bases left in between. CDR3 length equals 15 residues. In DNA, the CDR3 is TGTGCCAGCTCACCCGGACAGCCCCCGGACACTGAAGCTTTCTTT. Translated: CASSPGQPPDTEAFF.

This clonotype was counted a few times. This chain uses TRBV5-6 with TRBJ2-6, with D tentatively TRBD2 (5 bases). CDR3 size: 16 residues. The germline gives CDR1 SGHDT, CDR2 YYEEEE. The germline V and J ends were trimmed by 3 bases and 1 base, with 11 bases remaining between them. The CDR3 here is CASSYLGRSGANVLTF. The DNA for the CDR3 is TGTGCCAGCAGCTACTTAGGGAGATCTGGGGCCAACGTCCTGACTTTC. The full variable domain, in which reference TRBV5-6 and TRBJ2-6 provide the parts outside the CDR3, is DAGVTQSPTHLIKTRGQQVTLRCSPKSGHDTVSWYQQALGQGPQFIFQYYEEEERQRGNFPDRFSGHQFPNYSSELNVNALLLGDSALYLCASSYLGRSGANVLTFGAGSRLTVL.

This clonotype has a count of ten or more. The V call is TRBV5-1, the J call TRBJ2-5, with 9 positions matching TRBD1. Germline CDR1 and CDR2: SGHRS and YFSETQ. This CDR3 is 15 amino acids long. With V trimmed by 3 bases and J by 5 bases, 8 bases remained unmatched. CDR3 bases: TGCGCCAGCAGCTCCATTACAGGGGGCATGGAGACCCAGTACTTC. Translation gives CASSSITGGMETQYF.

This clonotype appeared many times. The genes are TRBV10-3 and TRBJ1-6; 7 nucleotides match TRBD1. Germline V gives CDR1 ENHRY, CDR2 SYGVKD. CDR3 length equals 14 residues. The junction had 3 bases not matched to a gene; V was cut back by 3 bases and J by 7 bases. The CDR3 loop is CAISEGTVNSPLHF. As DNA, the CDR3 is TGTGCCATCAGTGAAGGGACAGTAAATTCACCCCTCCACTTT.

The table lists this clonotype with a few counts. This chain connects TRBV6-5 to TRBJ2-7; 7 bases line up with TRBD2. This CDR3 region has 14 residues. V lost 0 bases to trimming and J lost 6 bases; unmatched junction nucleotides: 5. Germline V CDR1 and CDR2: MNHEY, SVGAGI. The CDR3: CASSYSPRTSEQYF. The CDR3 coding sequence is TGTGCCAGCAGTTACTCGCCGCGGACTAGCGAGCAGTACTTC.

The sample holds many counts of this clonotype. The chain joins TRBV20-1 to TRBJ2-1; a possible D gene is TRBD1 (6 bases). There are 15 residues in the CDR3. From germline, CDR1 is DFQATT and CDR2 SNEGSKA (reference sequence). Trimming removed 5 bases from V and 5 bases from J, with 19 bases in between. The CDR3 DNA follows: TGCAGTGCTTCTTGGGTGGGGGCCACCCACAATGAGCAGTTCTTC. It translates to CSASWVGATHNEQFF.

The rearrangement joins TRBV11-2 to TRBJ2-7, with D perhaps given as TRBD1 or TRBD2 (6 bases each). The CDR3 consists of 16 residues. V was shortened by 5 bases and J by 7 bases, with 24 bases between the two germline ends. Germline V gene sequence: CDR1 SGHAT, CDR2 FQNNGV. CDR3 DNA sequence: TGTGCCAGCAGCCCGACCGGGGTCGGGGGCCTCCGGGAGCAGTACTTC. Amino acids: CASSPTGVGGLREQYF.

This clonotype was observed many times. This chain connects TRBV24-1 to TRBJ1-1, with TRBD1 matching 9 bases. The trim removed 10 bases at V and 5 bases at J, leaving 16 bases unmatched. The CDR3 is 16 residues long. The germline CDR1 and CDR2 sequences are KGHDR and SFDVKD. CDR3 region: CATTRRGTGSVTEAFF. The CDR3 DNA is TGTGCCACAACTCGACGAGGGACAGGGTCTGTGACTGAAGCTTTCTTT.

To note about this clonotype: A read error may explain this, as a much larger clone is one base away. This rearrangement joins TRBV12-3 or TRBV12-4 to TRBJ1-5; D possibly corresponds to TRBD1 (5 bases). This CDR3 is 16 amino acids long. CDR3 coding DNA: TGTCCCAGCAGCCCCCCTGTGGCAGGGTCGGGTCAGCCCCAGCATTTT. The encoded protein is CPSSPPVAGSGQPQHF.

The table lists this clonotype with a few counts. The J gene is TRBJ2-2, the V gene TRBV3-1; the match to TRBD1 covers 8 bases. CDR1 is LGHDT, CDR2 YNNKEL, per germline (reference sequence). CDR3 length: 19 residues. The V gene end was trimmed by 1 base and the J gene end by 2 bases; junction bases not matched to a gene: 12. The CDR3 protein is CASSQVPGGAGFNTGELFF. CDR3 sequence (DNA): TGTGCCAGCAGCCAAGTACCAGGGGGCGCGGGTTTCAACACCGGGGAGCTGTTTTTT.

The chain uses TRBV30 and TRBJ2-1, with D tentatively TRBD2 (6 bases). The CDR3 runs to 14 residues. The ends were cut back, 8 bases at V and 8 bases at J, with 22 bases in the middle. Germline CDR1 and CDR2: GTSNPN and SVGIG (reference sequence). CDR3 in DNA: TGTGCCGTACAACGGGACTGGCTGAGGGATGAGCAGTTCTTC. Protein sequence: CAVQRDWLRDEQFF.

For this clonotype: Mismatch with germline at one junction end may stem from a read error. The chain employs TRBV12-3 or TRBV12-4 and TRBJ2-2; 9 bases agree with TRBD1. CDR3 length: 19 amino acids. The CDR3: CACSLIGTGNRVNTGELFF. The CDR3 nucleotides read TGTGCCTGCAGTTTAATAGGGACAGGGAATCGGGTGAACACCGGGGAGCTGTTTTTT.

This clonotype was found many times. The genes are TRBV5-5 and TRBJ1-2, with 8 bases that match TRBD1. The CDR3 is 16 residues long. After removal of 0 bases from V and 5 bases from J, the junction contained 9 bases not matched to a gene. CDR1 and CDR2 (germline): SGHKS, YYEKEE (reference sequence). CDR3 amino acids: CASSLGQGRIEYGYTF. The CDR3 DNA reads TGTGCCAGCAGCTTGGGACAGGGGCGGATCGAGTATGGCTACACCTTC.